The present T cell receptor beta chain was sequenced within a study of T cell repertoires in cytomegalovirus infection. Study-wide background: The public TCR beta signatures pointed to both CMV infection and matching HLA type. Study observations and caveats: In two of eight donors, the top clonotype was HLA-C-restricted CMV-specific. Summed public TCR beta family frequency identified CMV carriers bearing the relevant HLA.

Germline CDR1 and CDR2: SGHDT and YYEEEE. With V trimmed by 2 bases and J by 0 bases, 15 bases remained unmatched. This CDR3 has 20 residues. MiXCR, run by TCRdb on the reads, gives a single entry per CDR3 protein. The data contain around 180,000 distinct CDR3 sequences, approximately 19% of them singletons. As concerns this clonotype: Antigen: not known.

The chain couples TRBV5-6 to TRBJ2-2, with 8 bases identical to TRBD1. The TCR was taken from a human donor in good health (CMV status not recorded). Some clones in this sample may be carry-over from other donors' samples. The sequenced material came from PBMCs. The CDR3 sequence: CASSFSWDDWTGPNTGELFF. The CDR3 DNA is TGTGCCAGCAGCTTCTCCTGGGACGACTGGACAGGGCCGAACACCGGGGAGCTGTTTTTT. The full variable domain, with the rest looked up from reference TRBV5-6 and TRBJ2-2, is DAGVTQSPTHLIKTRGQQVTLRCSPKSGHDTVSWYQQALGQGPQFIFQYYEEEERQRGNFPDRFSGHQFPNYSSELNVNALLLGDSALYLCASSFSWDDWTGPNTGELFFGEGSRLTVL.